The 26 T cell receptor beta chains below were found in one sample sequenced in a study of shared clonotypes between healthy human individuals (dated by TCRdb to between 2020 and 2021). Library prep was done by the immunoSEQ multiplex PCR assay. Imported from immuneACCESS, the table was reduced by TCRdb to in-frame sequences with V and J called. These copies leave out some clones; in studies compared against another copy, an unresolved V gene accounts for under half, and the cause of the remainder is not known. For this sample there are roughly 86,000 clones; 68% appear just once. In total, the top ten clones hold 45% to 55% of the sample. Sequencing used memory CD8+ T cells sorted from blood. The intended sense of this specimen's cell subset or site label: CD45RO+ cells pooled with CCR7-negative TemRA cells. The receptors were gathered from a man aged 25-45 years in good health.

This clone has a count of ten or more. The gene calls are TRBV6-5 and TRBJ1-1; 9 bases align to TRBD1. Germline CDR1 is MNHEY and CDR2 is SVGAGI. V shed 2 bases and J 1 base; nucleotides not matched to a gene: 5. The CDR3 covers 16 residues. CDR3 residues: CASSYLTGGKNTEAFF. In nucleotides, the CDR3 is TGTGCCAGCAGTTACCTGACAGGGGGGAAGAACACTGAAGCTTTCTTT.

The chain couples TRBV9 to TRBJ2-5; D not certain. CDR1 is SGDLS, CDR2 YYNGEE, per germline. V gave up 4 bases and J gave up 3 bases, with 16 bases separating them. The CDR3 spans 15 residues. The CDR3 loop is CASSQAGGPEETQYF. CDR3 in DNA: TGTGCCAGCAGCCAAGCCGGCGGCCCCGAAGAGACCCAGTACTTC.

This chain links TRBV12-5 with TRBJ2-3, with 7 bases identical to TRBD2. CDR3 length equals 14 residues. V was clipped by 3 bases and J by 7 bases; unmatched bases: 7. CDR1 and CDR2 (germline): LGHNT, FRNRAP. The CDR3 protein is CASGFLSGGHTQYF. The CDR3 coding sequence is TGTGCTAGTGGTTTCCTGTCGGGAGGACATACGCAGTATTTT. Based on the CDR3 plus reference TRBV12-5 and TRBJ2-3, the full variable domain is DARVTQTPRHKVTEMGQEVTMRCQPILGHNTVFWYRQTMMQGLELLAYFRNRAPLDDSGMPKDRFSAEMPDATLATLKIQPSEPRDSAVYFCASGFLSGGHTQYFGPGTRLTVL.

The chain combines TRBV5-1 with TRBJ2-7; 7 nucleotides match TRBD2. J was trimmed by 0 bases and V by 2 bases; bases with no gene match: 5. This CDR3 has 15 residues. Looked up from germline, CDR1 is SGHRS and CDR2 is YFSETQ. The CDR3 spells CASSFGGSSSYEQYF. CDR3 DNA: TGCGCCAGCAGCTTTGGCGGGAGTAGCTCCTACGAGCAGTACTTC.

This clone was found a few times. The chain combines TRBV6-1 with TRBJ1-3; D remains unclear. The V gene lost 1 base and the J gene lost 4 bases, with 11 bases spanning the gap. Germline CDR1 MNHNS, CDR2 SASEGT. The CDR3 contains 15 residues. CDR3 nucleotides: TGTGCCAGCAGTGAAGGAGGGTCGGGAGGAAACACCATATATTTT. The encoded protein is CASSEGGSGGNTIYF.

This clone turned up a few times. V is TRBV27 and J is TRBJ2-1, with 10 bases that match TRBD2. The germline V gene has CDR1 MNHEY and CDR2 SMNVEV (reference sequence). The CDR3 is 17 residues long. V lost 8 bases to trimming and J lost 7 bases; unmatched junction nucleotides: 17. CDR3 protein: CASLYPPTSGTLNEQFF. CDR3 bases: TGTGCCAGCCTTTACCCGCCCACTAGCGGGACGTTAAATGAGCAGTTCTTC.

The chain employs TRBV7-1 and TRBJ1-2, with D perhaps TRBD1 (5 bases). TRBV7-1 is recorded as an ORF, its role being uncertain. Trimming shortened V by 5 bases and J by 0 bases, and 10 bases separated the two germline ends. CDR3 size: 14 residues. The CDR3 reads CASSPPGANYGYTF. The CDR3 DNA reads as TGTGCCAGCAGCCCTCCGGGGGCTAACTATGGCTACACCTTC.

This sequence joins TRBV5-5 and TRBJ2-3; D assignment may be TRBD1 or TRBD2 (6 bases each). Germline lookup yields CDR1 SGHKS and CDR2 YYEKEE (reference sequence). Trimming took 7 bases from V and 4 from J, leaving 13 bases between them. The CDR3 loop spans 13 amino acids. The CDR3 spells CASCPGEADTQYF. The CDR3 DNA reads as TGTGCCAGCTGCCCAGGGGAGGCAGATACGCAGTATTTT.

This sequence joins TRBV28 and TRBJ1-2; unclear D gene. Germline V gene lookup returns CDR1 MDHEN and CDR2 SYDVKM. The CDR3 is 11 amino acids. V was clipped by 5 bases and J by 5 bases, with 6 bases between them. The CDR3 DNA reads TGTGCCAGCAGTGCCGCATATGGCTACACCTTC. It is translated as CASSAAYGYTF.

This clone turned up a few times. Being one base from a much bigger clone, this may be a read error. The J gene is TRBJ2-7, the V gene TRBV28; D call uncertain. The CDR3 has 12 residues. V lost 5 bases and J 0 bases, leaving 5 bases between the germline ends. Germline-derived CDR1 and CDR2 are MDHEN and SYDVKM. The CDR3 sequence is CASSTSSYEQYF. The CDR3 bases are TGTGCCAGCAGTACAAGCTCCTACGAGCAGTACTTC.

CDR3 nucleotide sequence: TGCGCCAGCAGCCAAGATCCGACAGCCTACAATGAGCAGTTCTTC. It codes for CASSQDPTAYNEQFF. The gene calls are TRBV4-1 and TRBJ2-1; possibly TRBD1 for D (5 bases). The V end lost 0 bases, the J end lost 2 bases, and 8 bases lay between the germline ends. CDR3 length: 15 amino acids. From germline, CDR1 is MGHRA and CDR2 YSYEKL.

This rearrangement joins TRBV19 to TRBJ2-2; D might be TRBD1 (5 bases). The CDR3 contains 15 residues. CDR1 and CDR2 from the germline V gene are LNHDA and SQIVND (reference sequence). V shed 5 bases and J shed 1 base, with 11 bases lying between them. The CDR3 bases are TGTGCCAGTAGTCCAAGGGGCAAGAACACCGGGGAGCTGTTTTTT. It specifies CASSPRGKNTGELFF.

The V and J genes are TRBV18 and TRBJ2-7; D is unclear. The ends were cut back, 4 bases at V and 1 base at J, with 11 bases in the middle. CDR1 and CDR2 from the germline V gene are KGHSH and LQKENI. The CDR3 is made up of 14 amino acids. CDR3 DNA sequence: TGTGCCAGCTCACTAAGGACGGGTTCCTACGAGCAGTACTTC. It is translated as CASSLRTGSYEQYF.

The chain has TRBV6-6 and TRBJ2-3; 8 bases fit TRBD2. The J segment lost 4 bases and the V segment lost 10 bases, leaving 16 bases of the junction unmatched. The CDR3 extends over 16 amino acids. Looked up from germline, CDR1 is MNHNY and CDR2 is SVGAGI (reference sequence). The CDR3 loop is CATSEFSGGPADTQYF. Here the CDR3 DNA reads TGTGCCACCTCAGAATTCTCGGGAGGGCCCGCAGATACGCAGTATTTT.

The V gene is TRBV11-3, the J gene TRBJ2-3; 7 bases agree with TRBD1. CDR1 and CDR2 (germline): SGHNT, YENEEA. V lost 4 bases and J lost 3; bases outside the gene matches: 1. The CDR3 length is 13 residues. The CDR3 protein is CASSSGGTDTQYF. The CDR3 DNA reads as TGTGCCAGCAGCTCAGGGGGAACAGATACGCAGTATTTT.

CDR3 protein: CASSELQGAQETQYF. CDR3 nucleotides: TGCGCCAGCAGTGAACTCCAGGGGGCCCAAGAGACCCAGTACTTC. The rearrangement links TRBV10-2 to TRBJ2-5; 8 bases map to TRBD1. V was pared by 3 bases and J by 1 base, with 4 bases of the junction left unmatched. CDR3 size: 15 residues. Per the germline V gene, CDR1 is WSHSY and CDR2 is SAAADI.

This chain links TRBV25-1 with TRBJ2-7; D assignment may be TRBD1 or TRBD2 (6 bases each). The germline V and J ends were trimmed by 5 bases and 2 bases, with 19 bases remaining between them. This CDR3 comprises 16 residues. Germline V gives CDR1 MGHDK, CDR2 SYGVNS. The CDR3 protein is CASSLTGGRNTYEQYF. CDR3 in DNA: TGTGCCAGCAGTCTGACCGGGGGCCGCAACACCTACGAGCAGTACTTC.

This rearrangement joins TRBV28 to TRBJ2-2; D ambiguous. The CDR3 runs 14 residues. V lost 3 bases and J lost 1, with 6 bases in between. In germline, CDR1 is MDHEN, CDR2 SYDVKM. CDR3 in amino acids: CASSFTKNTGELFF. In nucleotides, the CDR3 is TGTGCCAGCAGTTTTACGAAGAACACCGGGGAGCTGTTTTTT. Variable domain in full (rest from reference TRBV28 and TRBJ2-2): DVKVTQSSRYLVKRTGEKVFLECVQDMDHENMFWYRQDPGLGLRLIYFSYDVKMKEKGDIPEGYSVSREKKERFSLILESASTNQTSMYLCASSFTKNTGELFFGEGSRLTVL.

The V and J genes are TRBV2 and TRBJ2-7; D perhaps matches TRBD2 (5 bases). The CDR3 is made up of 12 amino acids. Trimming took off 7 bases at V and 2 bases at J, with 9 bases between the two ends. Per germline, CDR1 SNHLY and CDR2 FYNNEI. DNA for the CDR3: TGTGCCAGCAAGAGGGAGACCTACGAGCAGTACTTC. It yields the protein CASKRETYEQYF.

This clone was seen a few times. V and J are TRBV7-9 and TRBJ1-1; D is perhaps TRBD1 (5 bases). Germline values: CDR1 SEHNR, CDR2 FQNEAQ (reference sequence). CDR3 length: 12 amino acids. This chain's CDR3 is CVMEGVYPEAFF. For the CDR3, the DNA is TGTGTCATGGAAGGGGTTTACCCTGAAGCTTTCTTT.

The chain couples TRBV7-8 to TRBJ2-5; the match to TRBD1 covers 7 bases. CDR1 and CDR2 (germline): SGHVS, FQNEAQ. The CDR3 has 14 residues. The trim removed 1 base at V and 5 bases at J, leaving 4 bases unmatched. This CDR3 is CASSLVGGYETQYF. Written as DNA, the CDR3 is TGTGCCAGCAGCTTAGTAGGGGGCTACGAGACCCAGTACTTC.

This clone occurred a few times. The chain is built from TRBV9 and TRBJ2-7, with TRBD2 matching 7 bases. Germline V gives CDR1 SGDLS, CDR2 YYNGEE. The trim removed 3 bases at V and 3 bases at J, leaving 9 bases unmatched. This CDR3 comprises 15 residues. This chain's CDR3 is CASSAAREVHYEQYF. The DNA of the CDR3 is TGTGCCAGCAGCGCAGCCCGGGAGGTTCACTACGAGCAGTACTTC.

This clone was detected only a few times. V gene TRBV12-5 combines with J gene TRBJ2-7, with 7 bases fitting TRBD2. V shed 8 bases and J 5 bases; nucleotides not matched to a gene: 6. The CDR3 loop spans 12 amino acids. CDR1 and CDR2 from the germline V gene are LGHNT and FRNRAP. This CDR3 reads CASNPGGDEQYF. CDR3 bases: TGTGCTAGTAATCCTGGGGGGGACGAGCAGTACTTC.

V gene TRBV27 combines with J gene TRBJ2-1; D perhaps matches TRBD1 (5 bases). The CDR3 has 17 residues. Trimming left V 7 bases short and J 0 bases short, with 19 bases between. Germline CDR1 is MNHEY and CDR2 is SMNVEV (reference sequence). CDR3 bases: TGTGCCAGCACCCAGGGATTAGGGGCCAGCTCCTACAATGAGCAGTTCTTC. It encodes CASTQGLGASSYNEQFF.

The chain combines TRBV5-1 with TRBJ2-6; D gene uncertain. V dropped 4 bases and J dropped 4 bases, with 9 bases sitting between them. Germline loops: CDR1 SGHRS, CDR2 YFSETQ. The CDR3 sequence is 14 residues long. CDR3 sequence reads: CASSDLRGANVLTF. CDR3 DNA: TGCGCCAGCAGCGACCTTAGGGGGGCCAACGTCCTGACTTTC.

This rearrangement joins TRBV6-5 to TRBJ2-5; D might be TRBD1 or TRBD2, each matching 5 bases. V was pared by 0 bases and J by 5 bases, with 7 bases between. Germline values: CDR1 MNHEY, CDR2 SVGAGI. The CDR3 runs 13 residues. The CDR3 loop is CASSYSWGETQYF. CDR3 in DNA: TGTGCCAGCAGTTACTCTTGGGGGGAGACCCAGTACTTC.